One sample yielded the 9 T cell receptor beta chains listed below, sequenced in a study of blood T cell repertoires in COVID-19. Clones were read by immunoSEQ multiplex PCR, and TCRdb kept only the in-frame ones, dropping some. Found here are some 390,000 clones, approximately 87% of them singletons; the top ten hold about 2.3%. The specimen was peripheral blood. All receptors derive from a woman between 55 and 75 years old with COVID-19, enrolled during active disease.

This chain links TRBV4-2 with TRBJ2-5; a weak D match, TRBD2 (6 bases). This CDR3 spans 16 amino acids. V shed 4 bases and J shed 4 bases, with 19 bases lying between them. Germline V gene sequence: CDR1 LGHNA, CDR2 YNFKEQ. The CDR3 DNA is TGTGCCAGCAGCCTTCGGGACTCCCAATGGAGAGAGACCCAGTACTTC. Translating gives CASSLRDSQWRETQYF.

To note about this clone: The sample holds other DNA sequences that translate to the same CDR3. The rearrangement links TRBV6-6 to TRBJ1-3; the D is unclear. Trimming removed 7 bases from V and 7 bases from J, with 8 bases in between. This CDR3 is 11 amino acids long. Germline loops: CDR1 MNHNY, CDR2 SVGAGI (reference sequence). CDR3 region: CASTPGNTIYF. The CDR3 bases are TGTGCCAGCACTCCGGGGAACACCATATATTTT.

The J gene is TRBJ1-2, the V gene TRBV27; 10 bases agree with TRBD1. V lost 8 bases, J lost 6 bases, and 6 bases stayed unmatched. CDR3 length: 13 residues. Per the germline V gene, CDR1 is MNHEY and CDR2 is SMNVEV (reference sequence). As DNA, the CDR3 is TGTGCCAGCGGGAGGACAGGGGGAGATGGCTACACCTTC. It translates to CASGRTGGDGYTF.

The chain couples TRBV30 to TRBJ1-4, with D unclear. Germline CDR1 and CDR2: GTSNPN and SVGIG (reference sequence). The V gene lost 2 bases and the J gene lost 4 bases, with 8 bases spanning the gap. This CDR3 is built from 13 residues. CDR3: CAWSSQINEKLFF. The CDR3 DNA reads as TGTGCCTGGAGTTCCCAGATTAATGAAAAACTGTTTTTT.

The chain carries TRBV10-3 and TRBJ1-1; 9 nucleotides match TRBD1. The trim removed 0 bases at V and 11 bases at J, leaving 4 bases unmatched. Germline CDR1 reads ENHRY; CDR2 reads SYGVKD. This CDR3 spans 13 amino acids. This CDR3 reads CAISESIGQGAFF. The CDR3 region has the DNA TGTGCCATCAGTGAGTCCATCGGACAGGGGGCTTTCTTT.

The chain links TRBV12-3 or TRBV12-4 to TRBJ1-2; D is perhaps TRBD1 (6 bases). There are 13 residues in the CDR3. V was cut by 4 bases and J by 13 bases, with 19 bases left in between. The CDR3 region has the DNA TGTGCCAGCAGTTGGAAACAGGGTTCTAGAGCCACCTTC. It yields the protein CASSWKQGSRATF.

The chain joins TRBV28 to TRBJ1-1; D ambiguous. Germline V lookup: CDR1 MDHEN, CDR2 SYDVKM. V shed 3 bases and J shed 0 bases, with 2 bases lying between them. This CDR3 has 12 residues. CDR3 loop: CASSFVNTEAFF. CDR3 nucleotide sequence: TGTGCCAGCAGTTTCGTGAACACTGAAGCTTTCTTT. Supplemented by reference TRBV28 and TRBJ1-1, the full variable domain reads DVKVTQSSRYLVKRTGEKVFLECVQDMDHENMFWYRQDPGLGLRLIYFSYDVKMKEKGDIPEGYSVSREKKERFSLILESASTNQTSMYLCASSFVNTEAFFGQGTRLTVV.

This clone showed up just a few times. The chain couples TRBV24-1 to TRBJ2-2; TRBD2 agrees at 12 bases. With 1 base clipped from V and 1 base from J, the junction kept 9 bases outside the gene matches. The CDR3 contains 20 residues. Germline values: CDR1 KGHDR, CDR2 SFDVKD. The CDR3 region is CATSDLELAGGRENTGELFF. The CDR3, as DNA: TGTGCCACCAGTGATTTAGAACTAGCGGGGGGCCGGGAGAACACCGGGGAGCTGTTTTTT.

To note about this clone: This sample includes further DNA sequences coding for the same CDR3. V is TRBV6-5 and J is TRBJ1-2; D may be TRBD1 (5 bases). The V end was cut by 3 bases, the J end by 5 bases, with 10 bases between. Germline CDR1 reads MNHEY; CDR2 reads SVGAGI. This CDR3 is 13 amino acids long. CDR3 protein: CASSYRQGYGYTF. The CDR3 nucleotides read TGTGCCAGCAGTTATCGGCAGGGATATGGCTACACCTTC.